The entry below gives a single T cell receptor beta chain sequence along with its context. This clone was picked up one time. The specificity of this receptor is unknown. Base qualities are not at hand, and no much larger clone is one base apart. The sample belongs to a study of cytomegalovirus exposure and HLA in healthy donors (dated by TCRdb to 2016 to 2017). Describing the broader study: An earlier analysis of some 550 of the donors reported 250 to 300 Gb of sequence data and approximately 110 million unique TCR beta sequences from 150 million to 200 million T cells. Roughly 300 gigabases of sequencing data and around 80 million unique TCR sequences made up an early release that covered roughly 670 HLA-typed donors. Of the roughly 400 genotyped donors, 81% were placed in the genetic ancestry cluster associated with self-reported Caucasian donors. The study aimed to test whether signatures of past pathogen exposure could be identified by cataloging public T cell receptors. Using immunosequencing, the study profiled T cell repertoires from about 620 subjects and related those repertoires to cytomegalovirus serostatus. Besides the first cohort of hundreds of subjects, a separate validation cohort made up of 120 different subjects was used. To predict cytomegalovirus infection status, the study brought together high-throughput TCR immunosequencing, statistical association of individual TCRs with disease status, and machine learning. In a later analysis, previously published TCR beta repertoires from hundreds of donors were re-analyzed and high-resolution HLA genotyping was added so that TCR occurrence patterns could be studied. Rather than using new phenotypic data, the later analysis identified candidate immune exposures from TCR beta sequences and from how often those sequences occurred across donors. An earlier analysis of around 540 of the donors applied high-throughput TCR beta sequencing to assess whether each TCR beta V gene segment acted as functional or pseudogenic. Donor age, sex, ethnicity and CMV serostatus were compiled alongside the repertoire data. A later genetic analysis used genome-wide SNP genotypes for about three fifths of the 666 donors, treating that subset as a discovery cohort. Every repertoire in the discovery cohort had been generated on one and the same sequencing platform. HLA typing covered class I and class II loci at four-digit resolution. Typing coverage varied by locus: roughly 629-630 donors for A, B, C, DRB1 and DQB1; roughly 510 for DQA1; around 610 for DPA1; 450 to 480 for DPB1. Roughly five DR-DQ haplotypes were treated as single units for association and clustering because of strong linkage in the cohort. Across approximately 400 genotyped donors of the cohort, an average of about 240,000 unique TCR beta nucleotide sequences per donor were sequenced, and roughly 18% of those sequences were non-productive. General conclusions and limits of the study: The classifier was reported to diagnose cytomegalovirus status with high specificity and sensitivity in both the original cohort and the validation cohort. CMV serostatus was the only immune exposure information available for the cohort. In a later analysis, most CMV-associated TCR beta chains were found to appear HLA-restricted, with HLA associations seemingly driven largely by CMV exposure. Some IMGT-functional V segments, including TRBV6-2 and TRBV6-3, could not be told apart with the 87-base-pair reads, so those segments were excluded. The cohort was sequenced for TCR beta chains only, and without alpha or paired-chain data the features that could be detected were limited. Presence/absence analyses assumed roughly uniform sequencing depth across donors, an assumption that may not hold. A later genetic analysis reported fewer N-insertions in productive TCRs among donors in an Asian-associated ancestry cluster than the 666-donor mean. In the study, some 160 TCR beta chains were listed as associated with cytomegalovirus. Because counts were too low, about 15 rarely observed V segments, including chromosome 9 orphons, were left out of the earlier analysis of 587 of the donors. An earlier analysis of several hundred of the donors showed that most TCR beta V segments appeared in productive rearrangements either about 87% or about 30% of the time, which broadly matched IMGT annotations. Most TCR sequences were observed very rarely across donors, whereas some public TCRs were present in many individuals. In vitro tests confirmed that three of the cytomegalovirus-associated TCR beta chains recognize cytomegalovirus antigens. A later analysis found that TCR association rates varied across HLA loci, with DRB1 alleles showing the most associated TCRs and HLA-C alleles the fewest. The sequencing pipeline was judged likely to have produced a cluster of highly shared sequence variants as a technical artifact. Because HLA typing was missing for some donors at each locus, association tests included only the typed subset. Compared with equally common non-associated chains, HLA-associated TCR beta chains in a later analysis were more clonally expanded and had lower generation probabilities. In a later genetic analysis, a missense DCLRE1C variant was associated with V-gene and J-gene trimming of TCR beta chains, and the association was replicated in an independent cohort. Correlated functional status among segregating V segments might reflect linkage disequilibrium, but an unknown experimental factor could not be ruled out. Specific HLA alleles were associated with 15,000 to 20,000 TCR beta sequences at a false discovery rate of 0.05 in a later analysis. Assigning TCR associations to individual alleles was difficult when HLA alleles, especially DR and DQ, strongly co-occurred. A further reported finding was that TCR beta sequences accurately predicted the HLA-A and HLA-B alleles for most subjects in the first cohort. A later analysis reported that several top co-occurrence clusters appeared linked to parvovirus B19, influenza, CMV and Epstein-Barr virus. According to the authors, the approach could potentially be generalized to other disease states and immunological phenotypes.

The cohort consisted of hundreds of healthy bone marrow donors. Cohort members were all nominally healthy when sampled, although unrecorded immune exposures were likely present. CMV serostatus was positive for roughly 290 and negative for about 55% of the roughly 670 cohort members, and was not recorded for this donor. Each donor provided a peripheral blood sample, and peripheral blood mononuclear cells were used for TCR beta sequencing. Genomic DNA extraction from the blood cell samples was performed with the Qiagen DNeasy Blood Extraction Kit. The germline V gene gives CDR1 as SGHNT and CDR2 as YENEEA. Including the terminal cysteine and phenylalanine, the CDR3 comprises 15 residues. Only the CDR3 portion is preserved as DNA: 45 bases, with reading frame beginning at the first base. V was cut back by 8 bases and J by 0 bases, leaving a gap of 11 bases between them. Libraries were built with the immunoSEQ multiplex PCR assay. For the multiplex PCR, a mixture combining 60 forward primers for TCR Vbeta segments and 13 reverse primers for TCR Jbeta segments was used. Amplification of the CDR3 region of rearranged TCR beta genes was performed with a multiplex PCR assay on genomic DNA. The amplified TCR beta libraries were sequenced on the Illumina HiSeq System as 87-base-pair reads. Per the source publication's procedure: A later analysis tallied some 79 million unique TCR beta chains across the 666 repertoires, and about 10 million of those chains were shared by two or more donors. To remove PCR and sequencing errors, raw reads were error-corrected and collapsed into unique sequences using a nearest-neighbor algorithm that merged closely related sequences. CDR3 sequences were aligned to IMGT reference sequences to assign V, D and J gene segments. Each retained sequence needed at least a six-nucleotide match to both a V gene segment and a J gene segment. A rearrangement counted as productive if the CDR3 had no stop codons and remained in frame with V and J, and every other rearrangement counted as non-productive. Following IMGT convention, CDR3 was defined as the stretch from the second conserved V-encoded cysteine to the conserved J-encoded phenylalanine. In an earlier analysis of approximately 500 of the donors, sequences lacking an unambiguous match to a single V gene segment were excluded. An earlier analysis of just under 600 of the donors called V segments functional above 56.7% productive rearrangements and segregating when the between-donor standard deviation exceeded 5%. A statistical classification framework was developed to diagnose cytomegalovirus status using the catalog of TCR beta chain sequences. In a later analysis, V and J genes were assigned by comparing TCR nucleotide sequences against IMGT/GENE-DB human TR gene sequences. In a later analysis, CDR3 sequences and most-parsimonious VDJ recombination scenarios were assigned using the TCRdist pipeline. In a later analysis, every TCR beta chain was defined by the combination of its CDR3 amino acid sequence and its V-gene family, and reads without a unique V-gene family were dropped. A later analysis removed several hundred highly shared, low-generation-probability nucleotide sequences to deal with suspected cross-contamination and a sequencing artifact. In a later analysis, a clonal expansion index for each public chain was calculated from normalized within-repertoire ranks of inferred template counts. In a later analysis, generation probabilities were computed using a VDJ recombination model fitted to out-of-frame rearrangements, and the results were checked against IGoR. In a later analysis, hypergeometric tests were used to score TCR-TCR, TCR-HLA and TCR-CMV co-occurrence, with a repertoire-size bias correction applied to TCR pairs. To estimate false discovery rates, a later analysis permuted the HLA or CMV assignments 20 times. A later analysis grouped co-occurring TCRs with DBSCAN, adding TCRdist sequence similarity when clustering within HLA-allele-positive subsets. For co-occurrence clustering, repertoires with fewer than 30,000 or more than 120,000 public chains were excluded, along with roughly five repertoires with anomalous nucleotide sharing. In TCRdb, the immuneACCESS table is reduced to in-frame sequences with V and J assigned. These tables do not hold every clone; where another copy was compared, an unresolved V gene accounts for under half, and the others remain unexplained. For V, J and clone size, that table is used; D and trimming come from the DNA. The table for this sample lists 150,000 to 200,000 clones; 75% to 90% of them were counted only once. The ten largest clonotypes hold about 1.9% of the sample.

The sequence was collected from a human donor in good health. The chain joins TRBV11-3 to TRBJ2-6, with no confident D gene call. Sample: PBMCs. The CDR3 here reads CASQQYNSGANVLTF. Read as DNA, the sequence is TGTGCCAGCCAACAATACAACTCTGGGGCCAACGTCCTGACTTTC.